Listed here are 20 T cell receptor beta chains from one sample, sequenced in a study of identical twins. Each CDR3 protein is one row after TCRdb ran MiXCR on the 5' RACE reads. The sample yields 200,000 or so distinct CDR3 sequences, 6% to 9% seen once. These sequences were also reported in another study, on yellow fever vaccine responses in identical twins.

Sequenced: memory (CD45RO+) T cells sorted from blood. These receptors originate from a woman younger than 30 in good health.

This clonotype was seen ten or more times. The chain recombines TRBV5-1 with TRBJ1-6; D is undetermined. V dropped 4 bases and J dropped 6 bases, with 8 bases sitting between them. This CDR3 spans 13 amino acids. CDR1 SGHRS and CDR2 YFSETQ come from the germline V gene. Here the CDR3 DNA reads TGCGCCAGCAGCCCGAAGGCTAATTCACCCCTCCACTTT. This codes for CASSPKANSPLHF.

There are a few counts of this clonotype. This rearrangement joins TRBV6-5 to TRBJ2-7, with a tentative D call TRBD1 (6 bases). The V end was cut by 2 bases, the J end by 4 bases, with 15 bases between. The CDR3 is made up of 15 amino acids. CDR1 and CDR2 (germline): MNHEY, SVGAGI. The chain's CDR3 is CASSYGQGIGYEQYF. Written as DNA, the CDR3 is TGTGCCAGCAGTTACGGGCAGGGGATCGGGTACGAGCAGTACTTC.

CDR3 region: CASSQAAGTTDTQYF. For the CDR3, the DNA is TGTGCCAGCAGCCAAGCGGCGGGAACCACAGATACGCAGTATTTT. J is TRBJ2-3 and V is TRBV4-2; D is perhaps TRBD2 (6 bases). From germline, CDR1 is LGHNA and CDR2 YNFKEQ. V lost 1 base to trimming and J lost 2 bases, with 10 bases between them. This CDR3 comprises 15 residues.

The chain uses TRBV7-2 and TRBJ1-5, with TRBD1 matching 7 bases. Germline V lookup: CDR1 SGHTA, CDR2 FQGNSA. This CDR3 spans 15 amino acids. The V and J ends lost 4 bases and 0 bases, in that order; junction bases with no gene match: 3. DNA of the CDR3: TGTGCCAGCAGCTCCGGACAGGTTAGCAATCAGCCCCAGCATTTT. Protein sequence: CASSSGQVSNQPQHF.

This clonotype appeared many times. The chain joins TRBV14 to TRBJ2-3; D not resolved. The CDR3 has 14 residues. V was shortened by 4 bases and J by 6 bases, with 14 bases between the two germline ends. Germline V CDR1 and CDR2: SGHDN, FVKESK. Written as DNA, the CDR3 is TGTGCCAGCAGCCGACCCAGTTCGTATGATACGCAGTATTTT. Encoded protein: CASSRPSSYDTQYF.

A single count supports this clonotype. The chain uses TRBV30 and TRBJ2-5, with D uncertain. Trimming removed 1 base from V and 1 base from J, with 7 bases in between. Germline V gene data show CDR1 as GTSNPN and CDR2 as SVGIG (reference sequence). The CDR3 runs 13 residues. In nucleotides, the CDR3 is TGTGCCTGGAGTGGTGGGTTCCAAGAGACCCAGTACTTC. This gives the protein CAWSGGFQETQYF.

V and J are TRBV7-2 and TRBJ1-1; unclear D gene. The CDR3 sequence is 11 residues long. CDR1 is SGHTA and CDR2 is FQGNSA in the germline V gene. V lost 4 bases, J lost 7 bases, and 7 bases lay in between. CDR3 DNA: TGTGCCAGCAGCTATTTAATTGAAGCTTTCTTT. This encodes CASSYLIEAFF.

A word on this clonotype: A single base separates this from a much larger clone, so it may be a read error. CDR3 bases: TGTGCCAGCAGCTTAAACTCCGGGGAGCTGTTTTTT. This encodes CASSLNSGELFF. The chain carries TRBV11-2 and TRBJ2-2; D remains ambiguous. The ends were cut back, 2 bases at V and 6 bases at J, with 4 bases in the middle. Germline V gene sequence: CDR1 SGHAT, CDR2 FQNNGV. This CDR3 contains 12 residues.

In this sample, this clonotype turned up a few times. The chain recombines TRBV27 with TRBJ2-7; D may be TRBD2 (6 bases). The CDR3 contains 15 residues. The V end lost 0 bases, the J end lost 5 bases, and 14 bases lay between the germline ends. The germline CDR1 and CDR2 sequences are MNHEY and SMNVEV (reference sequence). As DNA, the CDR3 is TGTGCCAGCAGTTTATCGTCCGGGAGTATCGACGAGCAGTACTTC. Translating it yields CASSLSSGSIDEQYF.

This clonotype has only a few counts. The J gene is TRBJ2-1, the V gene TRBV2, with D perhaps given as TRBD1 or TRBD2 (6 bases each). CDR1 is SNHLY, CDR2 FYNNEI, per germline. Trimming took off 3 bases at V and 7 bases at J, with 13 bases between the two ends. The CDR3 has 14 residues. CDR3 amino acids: CASSDSGARNEQFF. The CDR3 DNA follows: TGTGCCAGCAGTGATTCGGGGGCGAGGAATGAGCAGTTCTTC. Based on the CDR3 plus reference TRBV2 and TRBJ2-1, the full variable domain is EPEVTQTPSHQVTQMGQEVILRCVPISNHLYFYWYRQILGQKVEFLVSFYNNEISEKSEIFDDQFSVERPDGSNFTLKIRSTKLEDSAMYFCASSDSGARNEQFFGPGTRLTVL.

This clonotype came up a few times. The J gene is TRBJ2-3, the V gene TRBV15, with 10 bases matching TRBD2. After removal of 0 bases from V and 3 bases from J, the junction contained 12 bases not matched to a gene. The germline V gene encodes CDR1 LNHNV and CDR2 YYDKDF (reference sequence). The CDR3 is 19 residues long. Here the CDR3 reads CATSRDVQPLAGVTDTQYF. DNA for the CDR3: TGTGCCACCAGCAGAGACGTACAACCTCTAGCGGGGGTTACAGATACGCAGTATTTT.

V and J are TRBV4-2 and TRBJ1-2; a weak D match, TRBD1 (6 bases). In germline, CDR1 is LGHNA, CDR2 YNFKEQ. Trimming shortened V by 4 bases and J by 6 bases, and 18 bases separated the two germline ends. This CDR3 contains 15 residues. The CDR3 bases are TGTGCCAGCAGCCTGCGCACAGGGCGCGGAGATGGCTACACCTTC. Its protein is CASSLRTGRGDGYTF.

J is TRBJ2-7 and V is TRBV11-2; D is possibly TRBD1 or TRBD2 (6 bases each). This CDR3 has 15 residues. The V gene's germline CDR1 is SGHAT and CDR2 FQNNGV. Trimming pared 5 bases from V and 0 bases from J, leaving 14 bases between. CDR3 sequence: CASSPEGGSSYEQYF. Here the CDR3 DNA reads TGTGCCAGCAGCCCCGAAGGGGGGAGCTCCTACGAGCAGTACTTC.

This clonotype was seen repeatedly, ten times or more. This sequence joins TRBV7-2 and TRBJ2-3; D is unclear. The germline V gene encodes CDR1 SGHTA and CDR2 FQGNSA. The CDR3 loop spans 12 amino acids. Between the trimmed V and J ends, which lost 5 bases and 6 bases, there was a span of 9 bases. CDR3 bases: TGTGCCAGCAGCCTTAATCTTGATACGCAGTATTTT. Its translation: CASSLNLDTQYF.

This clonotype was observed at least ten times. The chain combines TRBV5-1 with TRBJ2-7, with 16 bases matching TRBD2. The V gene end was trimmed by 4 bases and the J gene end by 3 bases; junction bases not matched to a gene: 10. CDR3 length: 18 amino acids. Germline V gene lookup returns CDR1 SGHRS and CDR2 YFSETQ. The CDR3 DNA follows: TGCGCCAGCAGCGCAGCTTCGGGACTAGCGGGAGGGATCTACGAGCAGTACTTC. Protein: CASSAASGLAGGIYEQYF.

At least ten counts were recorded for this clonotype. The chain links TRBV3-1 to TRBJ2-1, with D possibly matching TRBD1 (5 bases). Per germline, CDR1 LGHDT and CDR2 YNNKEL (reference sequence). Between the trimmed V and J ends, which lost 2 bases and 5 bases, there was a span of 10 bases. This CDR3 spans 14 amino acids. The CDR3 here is CASSQRSTDNEQFF. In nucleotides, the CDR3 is TGTGCCAGCAGCCAACGGTCGACAGACAATGAGCAGTTCTTC.

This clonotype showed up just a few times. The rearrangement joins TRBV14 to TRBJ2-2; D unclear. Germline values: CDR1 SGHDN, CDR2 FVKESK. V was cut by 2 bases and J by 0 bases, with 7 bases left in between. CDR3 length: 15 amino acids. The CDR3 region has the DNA TGTGCCAGCAGCCAACAACTGACGAACACCGGGGAGCTGTTTTTT. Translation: CASSQQLTNTGELFF.

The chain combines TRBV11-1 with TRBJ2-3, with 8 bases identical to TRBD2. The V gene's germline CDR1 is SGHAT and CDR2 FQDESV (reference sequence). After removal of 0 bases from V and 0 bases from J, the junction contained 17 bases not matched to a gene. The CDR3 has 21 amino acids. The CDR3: CASSLALGSGILSQSTDTQYF. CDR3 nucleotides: TGTGCCAGCAGCTTAGCGCTGGGTAGCGGGATACTCTCGCAAAGCACAGATACGCAGTATTTT.

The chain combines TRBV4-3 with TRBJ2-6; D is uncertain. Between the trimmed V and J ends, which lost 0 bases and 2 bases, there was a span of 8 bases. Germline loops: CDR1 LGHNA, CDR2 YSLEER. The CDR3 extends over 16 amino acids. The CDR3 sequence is CASSQDQNTGANVLTF. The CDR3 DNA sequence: TGCGCCAGCAGCCAAGATCAGAACACTGGGGCCAACGTCCTGACTTTC.

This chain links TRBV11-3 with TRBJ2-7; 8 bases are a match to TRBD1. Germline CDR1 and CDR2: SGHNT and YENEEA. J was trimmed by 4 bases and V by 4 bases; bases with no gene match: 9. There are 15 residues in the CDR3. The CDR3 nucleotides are TGTGCCAGCAGCTACTGGGGACAGGAGATATACGAGCAGTACTTC. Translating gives CASSYWGQEIYEQYF.